This T cell receptor (beta chain) appears in the sequencing data of a study of blood T cells in healthy people across ages. The study's findings and limits: Long-lived donors carried more naive CD4+ cells and greater diversity than aged donors. Unsorted PBMCs blocked a conclusive comparison of naive and antigen-experienced cells. The unknown donor CMV status may have confounded expanded clonotype changes.

The use of a sample-barcoded 5' primer and a J-beta primer mix characterized a second PCR of about 6 to 11 cycles. TCRdb passed the 5' RACE reads through MiXCR, listing each CDR3 protein once. The sample carries 1,300,000 or so distinct CDR3 sequences, 55% to 75% recorded once. This CDR3 has 14 residues. Germline values: CDR1 SGHAT, CDR2 FQNNGV. Trimming cost V 1 base and J 9 bases, with 13 bases left between them. Note on this clonotype: Its cognate antigen is unknown.

The sequenced sample was blood. This receptor was identified in a man younger than 35 in good health. The chain couples TRBV11-2 to TRBJ2-1; D perhaps matches TRBD2 (6 bases). The CDR3 DNA is TGTGCCAGCAGCTTAGGCATGGGGGGATTTGAGCAGTTCTTC. Its translation: CASSLGMGGFEQFF.